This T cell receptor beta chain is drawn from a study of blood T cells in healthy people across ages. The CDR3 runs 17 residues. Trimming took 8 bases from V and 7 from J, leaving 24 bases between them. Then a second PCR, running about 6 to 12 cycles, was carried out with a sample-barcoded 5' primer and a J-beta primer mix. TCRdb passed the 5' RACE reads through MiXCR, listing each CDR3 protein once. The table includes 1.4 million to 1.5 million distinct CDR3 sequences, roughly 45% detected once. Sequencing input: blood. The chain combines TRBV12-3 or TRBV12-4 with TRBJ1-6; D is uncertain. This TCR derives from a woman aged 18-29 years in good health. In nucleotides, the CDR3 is TGTGCCAGCTCAATAAAGGCGGGCACCGCTACAAATTCACCCCTCCACTTT. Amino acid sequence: CASSIKAGTATNSPLHF.